This T cell receptor beta chain derives from a study of human T cells and chemical hapten exposure. MiXCR, applied by TCRdb to the RACE reads, yields one record per CDR3 protein. The data contain more than 300,000 distinct CDR3 sequences, about 5% of them singletons. V was pared by 6 bases and J by 5 bases, with 11 bases between. The CDR3 is 12 amino acids. Germline V gene sequence: CDR1 MNHEY, CDR2 SVGEGT. Time point of the sample: pre-sensitization, week 0. Regarding treatment: therapeutic diphenylcyclopropenone sensitization with weekly scalp DPC. The receptor was isolated from a woman aged 18-29 years with alopecia areata. Some clones in this sample may be carry-over from other donors' samples. The V and J genes are TRBV6-2 or TRBV6-3 and TRBJ2-7; D is possibly TRBD1 or TRBD2 (5 bases each). The sample consisted of whole blood, taken in connection with sensitization to the hapten diphenylcyclopropenone (DPC). CDR3 bases: TGTGCCAGCAGCGCGCTGGGGGACGAGCAGTACTTC. It is translated as CASSALGDEQYF.